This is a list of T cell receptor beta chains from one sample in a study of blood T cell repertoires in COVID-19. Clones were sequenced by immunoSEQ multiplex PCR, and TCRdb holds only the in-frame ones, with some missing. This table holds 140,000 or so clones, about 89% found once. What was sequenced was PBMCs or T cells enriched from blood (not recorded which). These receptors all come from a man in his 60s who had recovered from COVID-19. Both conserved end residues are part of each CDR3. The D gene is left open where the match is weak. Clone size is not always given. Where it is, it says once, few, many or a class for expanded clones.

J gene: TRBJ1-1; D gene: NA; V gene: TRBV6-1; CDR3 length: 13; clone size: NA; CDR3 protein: CASSEALGVRAFF; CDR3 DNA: TGTGCCAGCAGTGAAGCGCTAGGAGTTCGAGCTTTCTTT
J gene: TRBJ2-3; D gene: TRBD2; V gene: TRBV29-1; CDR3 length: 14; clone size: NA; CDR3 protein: CSGELSGGLDTQYF; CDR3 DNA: TGCAGCGGTGAACTGAGCGGGGGCCTAGATACGCAGTATTTT
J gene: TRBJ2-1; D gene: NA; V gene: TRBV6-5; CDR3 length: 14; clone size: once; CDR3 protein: CARSARGSYNEQFF; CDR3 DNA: TGTGCCCGGTCCGCCAGGGGCTCCTACAATGAGCAGTTCTTC
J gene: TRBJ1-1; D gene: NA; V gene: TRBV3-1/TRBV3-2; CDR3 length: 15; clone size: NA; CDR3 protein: CASSQFTTENTEAFF; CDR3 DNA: TGTGCCAGCAGCCAATTCACGACAGAGAACACTGAAGCTTTCTTT
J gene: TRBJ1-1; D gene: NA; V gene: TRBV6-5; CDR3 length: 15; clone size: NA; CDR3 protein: CASSYEGVGNTEAFF; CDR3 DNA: TGTGCCAGCAGTTACGAGGGGGTAGGAAACACTGAAGCTTTCTTT
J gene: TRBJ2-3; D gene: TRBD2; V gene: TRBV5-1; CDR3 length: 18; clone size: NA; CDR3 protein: CASSSGLASARGTDTQYF; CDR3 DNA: TGCGCCAGCAGCTCCGGACTAGCTTCAGCTAGGGGCACAGATACGCAGTATTTT
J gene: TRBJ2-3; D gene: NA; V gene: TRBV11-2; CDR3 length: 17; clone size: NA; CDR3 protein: CASSQKTTGSGADTQYF; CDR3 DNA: TGTGCCAGCAGCCAAAAAACTACAGGGAGTGGGGCAGATACGCAGTATTTT
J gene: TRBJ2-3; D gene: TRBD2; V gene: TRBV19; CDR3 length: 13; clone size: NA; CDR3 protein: CATAAGVGDTQYF; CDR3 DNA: TGTGCCACCGCGGCGGGAGTAGGAGATACGCAGTATTTT
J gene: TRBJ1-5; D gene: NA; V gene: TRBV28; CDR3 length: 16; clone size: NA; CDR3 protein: CASSLSPGANNQPQHF; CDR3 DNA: TGTGCCAGCAGTTTATCCCCAGGGGCCAACAATCAGCCCCAGCATTTT
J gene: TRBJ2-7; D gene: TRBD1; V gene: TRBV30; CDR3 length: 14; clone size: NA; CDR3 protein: CAWSLDRVTYEQYF; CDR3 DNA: TGTGCCTGGAGTTTGGACAGGGTAACCTACGAGCAGTACTTC
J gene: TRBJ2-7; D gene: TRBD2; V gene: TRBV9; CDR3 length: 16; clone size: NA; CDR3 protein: CASSVGSLAGGYEQYF; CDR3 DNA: TGTGCCAGCAGCGTAGGTTCTCTAGCGGGGGGGTACGAGCAGTACTTC
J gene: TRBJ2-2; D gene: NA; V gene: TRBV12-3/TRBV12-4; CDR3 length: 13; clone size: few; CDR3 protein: CASNMLSTGELFF; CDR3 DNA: TGTGCCAGCAATATGCTGAGCACCGGGGAGCTGTTTTTT
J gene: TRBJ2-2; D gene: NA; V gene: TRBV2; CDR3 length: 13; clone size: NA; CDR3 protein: CASSVKRTGELFF; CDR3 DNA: TGTGCCAGCAGTGTTAAGCGAACCGGGGAGCTGTTTTTT
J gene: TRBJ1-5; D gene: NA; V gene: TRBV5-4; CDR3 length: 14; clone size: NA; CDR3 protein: CASSPGGVNQPQHF; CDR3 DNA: TGTGCCAGCAGCCCTGGAGGGGTAAATCAGCCCCAGCATTTT
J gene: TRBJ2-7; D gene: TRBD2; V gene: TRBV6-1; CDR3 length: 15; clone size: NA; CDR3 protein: CASSESSGRIYEQYF; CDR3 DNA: TGTGCCAGCAGTGAATCTAGCGGGAGGATTTACGAGCAGTACTTC
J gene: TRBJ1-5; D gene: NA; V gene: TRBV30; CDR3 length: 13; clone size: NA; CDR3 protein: CAWSPQGNQPQHF; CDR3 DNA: TGTGCCTGGAGTCCCCAGGGAAATCAGCCCCAGCATTTT
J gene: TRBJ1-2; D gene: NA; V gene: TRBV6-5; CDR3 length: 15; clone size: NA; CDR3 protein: CASSYSTGGGYGYTF; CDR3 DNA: TGTGCCAGCAGTTACTCGACGGGAGGTGGCTATGGCTACACCTTC
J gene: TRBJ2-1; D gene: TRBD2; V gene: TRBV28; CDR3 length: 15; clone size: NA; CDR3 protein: CASRTSGSSYNEQFF; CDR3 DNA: TGTGCCAGCAGAACTAGCGGGAGCTCCTACAATGAGCAGTTCTTC
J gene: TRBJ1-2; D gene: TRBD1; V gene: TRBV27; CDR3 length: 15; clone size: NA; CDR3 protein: CASSPQTGIYIGYTF; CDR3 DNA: TGTGCCAGCAGTCCCCAGACAGGGATCTACATAGGCTACACCTTC
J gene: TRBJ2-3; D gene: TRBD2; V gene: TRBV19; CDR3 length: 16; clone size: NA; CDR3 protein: CASSMWAGVITDTQYF; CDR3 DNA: TGTGCCAGTAGTATGTGGGCGGGAGTAATCACAGATACGCAGTATTTT
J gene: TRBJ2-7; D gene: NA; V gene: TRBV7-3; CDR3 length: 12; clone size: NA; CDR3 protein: CASSITGRDMYF; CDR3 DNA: TGTGCCAGCAGTATAACAGGGAGAGATATGTACTTC
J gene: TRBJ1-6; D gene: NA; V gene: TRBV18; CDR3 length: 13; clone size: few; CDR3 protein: CASSPDSNSPLHF; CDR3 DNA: TGTGCCAGCTCCCCGGACAGTAATTCACCCCTCCACTTT
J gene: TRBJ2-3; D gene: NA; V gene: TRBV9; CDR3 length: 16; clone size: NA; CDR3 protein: CASSVGVTTSTDTQYF; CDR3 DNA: TGTGCCAGCAGCGTAGGAGTGACTACTAGCACAGATACGCAGTATTTT
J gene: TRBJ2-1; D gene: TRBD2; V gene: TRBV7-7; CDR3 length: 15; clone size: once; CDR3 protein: CASSRVTSGRGEQFF; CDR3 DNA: TGTGCTAGCAGTAGAGTGACTAGCGGGAGAGGTGAGCAGTTCTTC